A single sample gave rise to the 21 T cell receptor beta chains below, sequenced in a study of T-cell reconstitution after alpha-beta-depleted transplantation in children. The library targeted TCRbeta and was prepared with unique molecular identifiers. TCRdb called the PCR reads again in MiXCR, with one record for every CDR3 protein. The table lists about 690,000 distinct CDR3 sequences, around 16% of them singletons. Specimen: PBMCs from the stem cell graft donor, collected from the stem cell graft. These TCRs come from a human donor who donated a stem cell graft to a child with acute myeloid leukemia.

The V call is TRBV7-8, the J call TRBJ1-3, with 8 bases lining up with TRBD1. Germline V gene sequence: CDR1 SGHVS, CDR2 FQNEAQ. The CDR3 length is 14 residues. V trimming: 2 bases; J trimming: 4 bases; junction bases outside the gene matches: 1. This CDR3 is CASSLTGGGNTIYF. CDR3 in DNA: TGTGCCAGCAGCTTAACAGGGGGGGGAAACACCATATATTTT.

The chain employs TRBV20-1 and TRBJ2-5; the match to TRBD2 covers 9 bases. With 3 bases clipped from V and 5 bases from J, the junction kept 13 bases outside the gene matches. Germline V lookup: CDR1 DFQATT, CDR2 SNEGSKA (reference sequence). The CDR3 sequence is 16 residues long. CDR3 coding DNA: TGCAGTGCTAGCCGCACGGCTAGCGGGGAGTGGGAGACCCAGTACTTC. Its protein product is CSASRTASGEWETQYF.

The rearrangement joins TRBV28 to TRBJ1-2; 7 nucleotides match TRBD1. J was trimmed by 8 bases and V by 6 bases; bases with no gene match: 6. The CDR3 has 12 residues. In germline, CDR1 is MDHEN, CDR2 SYDVKM. As DNA, the CDR3 is TGTGCCAGCAGCCTACAGGGGTTGGGCTACACCTTC. The encoded protein is CASSLQGLGYTF.

This clonotype has a handful of counts. The chain carries TRBV7-9 and TRBJ2-2; no definite D call. The CDR3 runs to 16 residues. Germline V lookup: CDR1 SEHNR, CDR2 FQNEAQ (reference sequence). Trimming pared 1 base from V and 6 bases from J, leaving 15 bases between. This CDR3 reads CASSLGREIRAGELFF. CDR3 bases: TGTGCCAGCAGCTTAGGACGAGAGATACGTGCCGGGGAGCTGTTTTTT.

V and J are TRBV12-3 or TRBV12-4 and TRBJ1-2; TRBD1 agrees at 7 bases. J lost 6 bases, V lost 7 bases, and 11 bases had no gene match. This CDR3 comprises 14 residues. CDR3 sequence: CASTPNQGGHGYTF. The CDR3 nucleotides read TGTGCCAGCACCCCCAATCAGGGGGGGCATGGCTACACCTTC.

This chain links TRBV10-3 with TRBJ2-3; no reliable D call. Trimming cost V 2 bases and J 4 bases, with 10 bases left between them. The CDR3 is 14 residues long. Germline V gene lookup returns CDR1 ENHRY and CDR2 SYGVKD. CDR3 sequence reads: CAISEGKSADTQYF. CDR3 DNA: TGTGCCATCAGTGAGGGGAAATCCGCAGATACGCAGTATTTT.

The chain uses TRBV5-1 and TRBJ2-5; D possibly corresponds to TRBD1 (5 bases). Germline V gene lookup returns CDR1 SGHRS and CDR2 YFSETQ. This CDR3 spans 15 amino acids. V lost 3 bases, J lost 3 bases, and 15 bases lay in between. CDR3 amino acids: CASSSQGSREETQYF. The CDR3 DNA sequence: TGCGCCAGCAGCTCCCAAGGTAGCAGGGAAGAGACCCAGTACTTC.

This clonotype appeared many times. This rearrangement joins TRBV6-6 to TRBJ2-5; 7 nucleotides agree with TRBD2. Looked up from germline, CDR1 is MNHNY and CDR2 is SVGAGI (reference sequence). CDR3 length equals 13 residues. J was trimmed by 5 bases and V by 4 bases; bases with no gene match: 4. CDR3 amino acids: CASSSGGMETQYF. CDR3 in DNA: TGTGCCAGCAGTTCGGGGGGAATGGAGACCCAGTACTTC.

The chain recombines TRBV20-1 with TRBJ1-5, with 7 bases aligning to TRBD1. The CDR3 runs 16 residues. Germline V lookup: CDR1 DFQATT, CDR2 SNEGSKA (reference sequence). V shed 0 bases, J shed 1 base, and the junction held 6 bases outside the gene matches. For the CDR3, the DNA is TGCAGTGCTAGAGATCCAGGGGGTAGAAGCAATCAGCCCCAGCATTTT. It yields the protein CSARDPGGRSNQPQHF.

This clonotype was seen a handful of times. The chain couples TRBV20-1 to TRBJ2-1; 9 bases are shared with TRBD2. The CDR3 extends over 14 amino acids. The V gene's germline CDR1 is DFQATT and CDR2 SNEGSKA (reference sequence). Losses at the gene ends were 6 bases for V and 4 bases for J; bases not matched to a gene: 7. The CDR3 coding sequence is TGCAGTGCGGACCGGCGGGGGGGTTACAATGAGCAGTTCTTC. The encoded protein is CSADRRGGYNEQFF.

J is TRBJ2-5 and V is TRBV5-1; possible D gene TRBD2, 5 bases. In germline, CDR1 is SGHRS, CDR2 YFSETQ. The CDR3 totals 15 residues. Trimming stripped 3 bases from V and 5 bases from J, with 17 bases between. The DNA for the CDR3 is TGCGCCAGCAGCTCAGAGGGCCGTCATCGGGAGACCCAGTACTTC. Its translation: CASSSEGRHRETQYF.

The chain combines TRBV7-2 with TRBJ2-1; TRBD2 is a possible D gene (5 bases). V gave up 5 bases and J gave up 5 bases, with 10 bases separating them. Germline-derived CDR1 and CDR2 are SGHTA and FQGNSA. This CDR3 is built from 13 residues. The CDR3 here is CASSRGLNNEQFF. CDR3 coding DNA: TGTGCCAGCAGCCGAGGACTCAACAATGAGCAGTTCTTC.

This clonotype has only a few counts. CDR3 bases: TGTGCCAGCAGCCAAGAAATAGGGGCTCAGCCCCAGCATTTT. Residues: CASSQEIGAQPQHF. This chain connects TRBV4-2 to TRBJ1-5, with a tentative D call TRBD1 (5 bases). Trimming took off 0 bases at V and 6 bases at J, with 9 bases between the two ends. In germline, CDR1 is LGHNA, CDR2 YNFKEQ. The CDR3 spans 14 residues.

A few counts support this clonotype. The chain links TRBV30 to TRBJ1-1, with unresolved D. Trimming removed 4 bases at V and 1 base at J, with 4 bases between. This CDR3 is built from 11 residues. In germline, CDR1 is GTSNPN, CDR2 SVGIG (reference sequence). CDR3 region: CAWMGNTEAFF. CDR3 DNA sequence: TGTGCCTGGATGGGGAACACTGAAGCTTTCTTT.

This clonotype appeared a few times. The J gene is TRBJ2-1, the V gene TRBV4-1; D is ambiguous. Trimming pared 0 bases from V and 9 bases from J, leaving 6 bases between. This CDR3 contains 12 residues. In germline, CDR1 is MGHRA, CDR2 YSYEKL. The CDR3: CASSQDLREQFF. The CDR3 DNA follows: TGCGCCAGCAGCCAAGATCTACGTGAGCAGTTCTTC.

This clonotype was seen a few times. J is TRBJ1-1 and V is TRBV20-1, with 7 nucleotides matching TRBD1. Germline V gene sequence: CDR1 DFQATT, CDR2 SNEGSKA (reference sequence). The CDR3 has 12 amino acids. V gave up 5 bases and J gave up 7 bases; unmatched junction bases: 7. The CDR3 sequence is CSAPRGQVEAFF. The CDR3 DNA reads TGCAGTGCTCCCCGAGGACAGGTTGAAGCTTTCTTT.

This clonotype was seen many times. The genes are TRBV15 and TRBJ2-1; perhaps TRBD1 as D (6 bases). Trimming removed 0 bases at V and 9 bases at J, with 21 bases between. This CDR3 contains 17 residues. The germline V gene has CDR1 LNHNV and CDR2 YYDKDF (reference sequence). Here the CDR3 DNA reads TGTGCCACCAGCAGAGAACTCGGGACACATATGAGAGTTGAGCAGTTCTTC. Translating it yields CATSRELGTHMRVEQFF.

This clonotype was recorded at least ten times. This chain connects TRBV20-1 to TRBJ2-2; D gene uncertain. The germline V gene encodes CDR1 DFQATT and CDR2 SNEGSKA (reference sequence). V dropped 5 bases and J dropped 6 bases, with 10 bases sitting between them. The CDR3 consists of 12 residues. The CDR3 here is CSAALGPGELFF. As DNA, the CDR3 is TGCAGTGCTGCCCTCGGACCCGGGGAGCTGTTTTTT.

This clonotype showed up many times. The chain joins TRBV20-1 to TRBJ1-1; D gene ambiguous. CDR1 and CDR2 (germline): DFQATT, SNEGSKA (reference sequence). This CDR3 is built from 14 residues. The ends were cut back, 4 bases at V and 1 base at J, with 13 bases in the middle. The CDR3 protein is CSATPGRKNTEAFF. The DNA for the CDR3 is TGCAGTGCTACCCCTGGACGGAAGAACACTGAAGCTTTCTTT.

The chain links TRBV20-1 to TRBJ2-3, with 14 bases that match TRBD2. V shed 0 bases, J shed 6 bases, and the junction held 11 bases outside the gene matches. This CDR3 is 18 amino acids long. Germline V gives CDR1 DFQATT, CDR2 SNEGSKA (reference sequence). In DNA form, the CDR3 reads TGCAGTGCTAGAGATTTCACTGCCCGACTAGCGGGGGGGGATACGCAGTATTTT. Protein sequence: CSARDFTARLAGGDTQYF.

This clonotype has only one observation. It may be a read error: a sequence one base away is much more abundant. The chain joins TRBV5-1 to TRBJ2-1, with 10 bases aligning to TRBD2. This CDR3 is 16 amino acids long. Germline CDR1 is SGHRS and CDR2 is YFSETQ. V lost 2 bases and J lost 4; bases outside the gene matches: 6. The CDR3 nucleotides are TGCGCCAGCAGCTTACTAGCGGGGTGTCCTTACAATGAGCAGTTCTTC. Protein: CASSLLAGCPYNEQFF.